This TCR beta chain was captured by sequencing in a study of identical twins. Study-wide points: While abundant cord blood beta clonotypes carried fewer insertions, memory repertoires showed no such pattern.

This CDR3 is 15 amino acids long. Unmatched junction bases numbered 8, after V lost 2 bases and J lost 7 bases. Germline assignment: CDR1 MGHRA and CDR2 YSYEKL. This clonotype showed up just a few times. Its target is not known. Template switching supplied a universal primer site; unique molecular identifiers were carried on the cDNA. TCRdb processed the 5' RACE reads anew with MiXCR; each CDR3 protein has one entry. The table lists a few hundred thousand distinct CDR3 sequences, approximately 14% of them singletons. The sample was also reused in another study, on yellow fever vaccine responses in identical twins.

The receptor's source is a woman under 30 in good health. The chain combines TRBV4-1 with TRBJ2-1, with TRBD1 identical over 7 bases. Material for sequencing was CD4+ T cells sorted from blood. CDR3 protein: CASSQLAQGWNEQFF. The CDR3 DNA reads TGCGCCAGCAGCCAATTAGCACAGGGGTGGAATGAGCAGTTCTTC.